The sequence of this T cell receptor (beta chain) was determined in a study of CD8+CD57+ T cells in acquired aplastic anemia. The TCR beta profiling, which covered VDJ combination and CDR3 sequence, was carried out using genomic DNA as the template. TCRdb processed the reads anew with MiXCR; each CDR3 protein has one entry. The data show over 150,000 distinct CDR3 sequences, 71% seen once. Germline values: CDR1 DFQATT, CDR2 SNEGSKA (reference sequence). The CDR3 runs to 15 residues. Germline trimming cut 1 base from V and 0 bases from J; bases unmatched to any gene: 0. All sequencing subjects had displayed CD8+CD57+ cell expansion on flow cytometry. Regarding this clonotype: Possible read error: a much larger clone is one base away.

The receptor was derived from a human donor with aplastic anemia. The sequenced material came from sorted CD4+, CD8+, or CD8+CD57+ T cells (not recorded which) from PBMCs. The chain joins TRBV20-1 to TRBJ2-3; TRBD2 matches 11 bases. The CDR3 loop reads CSARGLAGSTDTQYF. The CDR3 coding sequence is TGCAGTGCTAGAGGACTAGCGGGGAGCACAGATACGCAGTATTTT.